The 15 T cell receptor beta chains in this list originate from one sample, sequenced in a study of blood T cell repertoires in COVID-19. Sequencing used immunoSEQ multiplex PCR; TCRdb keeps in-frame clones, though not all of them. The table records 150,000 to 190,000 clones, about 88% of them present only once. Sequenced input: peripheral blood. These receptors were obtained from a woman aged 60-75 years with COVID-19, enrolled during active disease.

CDR3 nucleotides: TGCGCCAGCAGCCCGGGACTAGCGCTTGACAATGAGCAGTTCTTC. It yields the protein CASSPGLALDNEQFF. This chain uses TRBV5-1 with TRBJ2-1, with TRBD2 matching over 10 bases. CDR1 is SGHRS and CDR2 is YFSETQ in the germline V gene. The CDR3 length is 15 residues. With V trimmed by 4 bases and J by 5 bases, 6 bases remained unmatched.

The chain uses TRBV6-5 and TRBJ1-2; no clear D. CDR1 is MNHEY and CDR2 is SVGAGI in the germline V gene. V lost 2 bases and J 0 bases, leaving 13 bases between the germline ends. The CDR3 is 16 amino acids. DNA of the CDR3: TGTGCCAGCAGTTACAGCTTGGCGGAAGCTAACTATGGCTACACCTTC. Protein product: CASSYSLAEANYGYTF.

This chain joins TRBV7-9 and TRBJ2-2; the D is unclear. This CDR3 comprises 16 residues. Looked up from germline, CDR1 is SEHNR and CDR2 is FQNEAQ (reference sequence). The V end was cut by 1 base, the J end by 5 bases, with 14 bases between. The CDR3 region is CASSLDVTPITGELFF. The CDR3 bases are TGTGCCAGCAGCTTAGACGTGACACCGATAACCGGGGAGCTGTTTTTT.

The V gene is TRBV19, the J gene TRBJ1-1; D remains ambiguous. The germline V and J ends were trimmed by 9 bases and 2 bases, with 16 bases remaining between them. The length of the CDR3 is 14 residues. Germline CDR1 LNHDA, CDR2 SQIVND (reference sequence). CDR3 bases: TGTGCCAGCCGCTCCGAGGCCAGCAACACTGAAGCTTTCTTT. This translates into CASRSEASNTEAFF.

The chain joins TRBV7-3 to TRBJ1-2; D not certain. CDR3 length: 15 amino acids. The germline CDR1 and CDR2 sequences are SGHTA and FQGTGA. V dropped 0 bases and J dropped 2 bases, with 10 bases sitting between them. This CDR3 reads CASSLTAAGNYGYTF. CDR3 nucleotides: TGTGCCAGCAGCTTAACTGCGGCGGGAAACTATGGCTACACCTTC.

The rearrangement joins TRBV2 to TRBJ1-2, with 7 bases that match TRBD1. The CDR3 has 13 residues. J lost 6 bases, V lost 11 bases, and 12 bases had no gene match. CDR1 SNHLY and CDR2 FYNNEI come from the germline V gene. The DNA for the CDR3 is TGTGCCTGCAAAGACAGGGAAGAACATGGCTACACCTTC. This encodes CACKDREEHGYTF.

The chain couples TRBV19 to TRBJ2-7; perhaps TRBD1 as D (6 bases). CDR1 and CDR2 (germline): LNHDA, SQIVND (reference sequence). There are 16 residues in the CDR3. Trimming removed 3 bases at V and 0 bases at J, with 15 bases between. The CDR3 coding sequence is TGTGCCAGTAGTATTGGAATACAGGGCCTCTCCTACGAGCAGTACTTC. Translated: CASSIGIQGLSYEQYF. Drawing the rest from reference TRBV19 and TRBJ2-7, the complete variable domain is DGGITQSPKYLFRKEGQNVTLSCEQNLNHDAMYWYRQDPGQGLRLIYYSQIVNDFQKGDIAEGYSVSREKKESFPLTVTSAQKNPTAFYLCASSIGIQGLSYEQYFGPGTRLTVT.

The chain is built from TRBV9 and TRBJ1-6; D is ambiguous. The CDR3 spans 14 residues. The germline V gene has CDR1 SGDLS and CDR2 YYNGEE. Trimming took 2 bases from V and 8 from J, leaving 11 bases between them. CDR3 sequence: CASSVLDRDSPLHF. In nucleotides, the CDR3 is TGTGCCAGCAGCGTTTTGGATCGGGATTCACCCCTCCACTTT. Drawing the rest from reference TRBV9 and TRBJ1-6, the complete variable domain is DSGVTQTPKHLITATGQRVTLRCSPRSGDLSVYWYQQSLDQGLQFLIQYYNGEERAKGNILERFSAQQFPDLHSELNLSSLELGDSALYFCASSVLDRDSPLHFGNGTRLTVT.

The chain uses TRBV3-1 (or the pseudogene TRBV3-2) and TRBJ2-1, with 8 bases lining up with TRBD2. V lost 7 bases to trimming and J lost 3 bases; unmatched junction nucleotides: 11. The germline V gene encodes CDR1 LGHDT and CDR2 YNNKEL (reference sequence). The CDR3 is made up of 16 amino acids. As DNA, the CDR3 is TGTGCCAGCACAGCGGGAGTGGCGGTGGGCTACAATGAGCAGTTCTTC. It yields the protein CASTAGVAVGYNEQFF.

The CDR3 protein is CASKRLAGADEQFF. CDR3 in DNA: TGTGCCAGCAAACGACTAGCGGGAGCGGATGAGCAGTTCTTC. V gene TRBV6-4 combines with J gene TRBJ2-1; 12 positions match TRBD2. The CDR3 consists of 14 residues. The trim removed 7 bases at V and 8 bases at J, leaving 6 bases unmatched. Per germline, CDR1 MRHNA and CDR2 SNTAGT.

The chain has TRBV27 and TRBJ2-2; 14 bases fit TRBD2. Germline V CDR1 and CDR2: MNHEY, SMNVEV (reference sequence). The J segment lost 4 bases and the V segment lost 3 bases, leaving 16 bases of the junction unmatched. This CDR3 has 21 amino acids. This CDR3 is CASSLRKGTSGRSHGTGELFF. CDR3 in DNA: TGTGCCAGCAGTTTGCGGAAAGGGACTAGCGGGAGAAGTCATGGCACCGGGGAGCTGTTTTTT.

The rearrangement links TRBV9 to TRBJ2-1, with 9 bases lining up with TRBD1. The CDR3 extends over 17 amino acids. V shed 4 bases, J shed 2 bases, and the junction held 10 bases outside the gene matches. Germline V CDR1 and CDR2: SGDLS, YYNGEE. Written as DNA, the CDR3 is TGTGCCAGCAGCCTCTTCCCCGGGACAGGGACCTACAATGAGCAGTTCTTC. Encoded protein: CASSLFPGTGTYNEQFF.

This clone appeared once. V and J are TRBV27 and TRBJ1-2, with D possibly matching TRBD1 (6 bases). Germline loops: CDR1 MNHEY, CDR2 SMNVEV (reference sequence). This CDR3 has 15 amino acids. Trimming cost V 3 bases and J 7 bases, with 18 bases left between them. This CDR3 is CASSFVPTGPGGYTF. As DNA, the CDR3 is TGTGCCAGCAGTTTTGTCCCCACAGGGCCCGGTGGCTACACCTTC.

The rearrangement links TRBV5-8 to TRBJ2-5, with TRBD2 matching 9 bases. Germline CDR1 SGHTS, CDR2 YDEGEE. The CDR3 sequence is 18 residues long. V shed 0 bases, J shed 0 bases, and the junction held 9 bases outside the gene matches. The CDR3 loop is CASSLGTGSGRYQETQYF. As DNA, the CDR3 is TGTGCCAGCAGCTTGGGAACGGGAAGCGGGAGGTACCAAGAGACCCAGTACTTC.

CDR3 sequence (DNA): TGCGCCAGCAGCTCGGATGGGGGCTCAGGCTATGGCTACACCTTC. Protein sequence: CASSSDGGSGYGYTF. The genes are TRBV5-1 and TRBJ1-2; D possibly corresponds to TRBD1 (6 bases). The CDR3 is 15 residues long. V dropped 3 bases and J dropped 4 bases, with 16 bases sitting between them. Germline V gives CDR1 SGHRS, CDR2 YFSETQ.